A single sample gave rise to the 21 T cell receptor beta chains below, sequenced in a study of beta chain features in type 1 diabetes. The entirety of the isolated RNA underwent reverse transcription, so expressed TCRB transcripts were sequenced. Clones were read by immunoSEQ multiplex PCR, and TCRdb kept only the in-frame ones, dropping some. The sample carries 250,000 to 300,000 clones, 8% recorded once. Sequencing was carried out using central memory CD4+ T cells from blood. Receptors originate from a woman younger than 30 in good health.

This clone was counted between two and nine times. V gene TRBV6-5 combines with J gene TRBJ1-3; 8 nucleotides agree with TRBD1. This CDR3 has 15 residues. V trimming: 2 bases; J trimming: 5 bases; junction bases outside the gene matches: 5. Germline V lookup: CDR1 MNHEY, CDR2 SVGAGI. The CDR3 region is CASSYETGARNTIYF. The CDR3 bases are TGTGCCAGCAGTTACGAGACAGGGGCGAGAAACACCATATATTTT.

This clone was found a few times. The chain couples TRBV6-6 to TRBJ1-2; D unresolved. The CDR3 is made up of 13 amino acids. CDR1 and CDR2 (germline): MNHNY, SVGAGI (reference sequence). V dropped 4 bases and J dropped 4 bases, with 10 bases sitting between them. The CDR3 sequence is CASSLPEFYGYTF. Here the CDR3 DNA reads TGTGCCAGCAGTTTACCAGAGTTCTATGGCTACACCTTC.

The CDR3 bases are TGCAGCGTTGACGGCGATGGTTCCTCCTACAATGAGCAGTTCTTC. Translated, it gives CSVDGDGSSYNEQFF. The genes are TRBV29-1 and TRBJ2-1; D not certain. The CDR3 extends over 15 amino acids. Per germline, CDR1 SQVTM and CDR2 ANQGSEA. Trimming took off 3 bases at V and 0 bases at J, with 12 bases between the two ends.

The V gene is TRBV6-1, the J gene TRBJ2-7, with TRBD2 as a possible D gene (5 bases). The CDR3 covers 15 residues. From germline, CDR1 is MNHNS and CDR2 SASEGT. V was clipped by 5 bases and J by 2 bases, with 16 bases between them. CDR3 in DNA: TGTGCCAGCAGTCAGAGGGATCCCCTGACCTACGAGCAGTACTTC. Protein: CASSQRDPLTYEQYF.

This clone has at least ten counts. This chain uses TRBV6-5 with TRBJ1-3; no definite D call. Trimming shortened V by 5 bases and J by 3 bases, and 8 bases separated the two germline ends. CDR1 and CDR2 from the germline V gene are MNHEY and SVGAGI. The CDR3 length is 13 residues. CDR3 region: CASSARGGNTIYF. For the CDR3, the DNA is TGTGCCAGCAGTGCCCGAGGTGGAAACACCATATATTTT.

This clone was recorded at least ten times. The V and J genes are TRBV19 and TRBJ2-1, with D uncertain. Trimming pared 11 bases from V and 9 bases from J, leaving 14 bases between. Germline CDR1 is LNHDA and CDR2 is SQIVND (reference sequence). The CDR3 runs to 11 residues. CDR3 DNA sequence: TGTGCCGTTGGACGCCCCAGTGAGCAGTTCTTC. As protein: CAVGRPSEQFF.

The chain employs TRBV18 and TRBJ2-2; no clear D gene. Looked up from germline, CDR1 is KGHSH and CDR2 is LQKENI. V lost 2 bases and J 0 bases, leaving 7 bases between the germline ends. CDR3 length: 15 residues. The CDR3 protein is CASSPRATNTGELFF. CDR3 nucleotides: TGTGCCAGCTCACCAAGGGCCACGAACACCGGGGAGCTGTTTTTT.

V is TRBV28 and J is TRBJ2-5; maybe TRBD2 (5 bases). Germline V gene data show CDR1 as MDHEN and CDR2 as SYDVKM. This CDR3 has 15 amino acids. Trimming took off 3 bases at V and 5 bases at J, with 16 bases between the two ends. In DNA, the CDR3 is TGTGCCAGCAGTTTCCTTGAGGGATCGGGCGAGACCCAGTACTTC. Translating it yields CASSFLEGSGETQYF.

This clone showed up just a few times. The chain recombines TRBV28 with TRBJ1-2; 7 bases are a match to TRBD1. V lost 5 bases and J lost 11; bases outside the gene matches: 14. The CDR3 sequence is 14 residues long. The germline V gene has CDR1 MDHEN and CDR2 SYDVKM. CDR3 amino acids: CASSALEGARVYTF. The CDR3 bases are TGTGCCAGCAGTGCCCTGGAGGGGGCTAGGGTTTACACCTTC.

This clone showed up just a few times. V is TRBV27 and J is TRBJ2-3; the D is unclear. The CDR3 consists of 14 residues. Trimming left V 5 bases short and J 3 bases short, with 12 bases between. The V gene's germline CDR1 is MNHEY and CDR2 SMNVEV (reference sequence). DNA for the CDR3: TGTGCCAGCAGTGCGGACCGTTTTACAGATACGCAGTATTTT. Protein sequence: CASSADRFTDTQYF.

The table lists this clone with a few counts. The gene calls are TRBV6-5 and TRBJ2-5; D not resolved. CDR3 length equals 13 residues. The germline V gene has CDR1 MNHEY and CDR2 SVGAGI. The ends were cut back, 4 bases at V and 1 base at J, with 7 bases in the middle. CDR3 sequence reads: CASSWAGQETQYF. Written as DNA, the CDR3 is TGTGCCAGCAGTTGGGCAGGCCAAGAGACCCAGTACTTC.

The chain combines TRBV28 with TRBJ2-2; D might be TRBD1 (5 bases). V shed 7 bases and J shed 5 bases, with 11 bases lying between them. The length of the CDR3 is 13 residues. Germline assignment: CDR1 MDHEN and CDR2 SYDVKM. The CDR3, as DNA: TGTGCCAGCACTTCAGGGATAACCGGGGAGCTGTTTTTT. It encodes CASTSGITGELFF. The variable domain in full, with the rest retrieved from reference TRBV28 and TRBJ2-2, is DVKVTQSSRYLVKRTGEKVFLECVQDMDHENMFWYRQDPGLGLRLIYFSYDVKMKEKGDIPEGYSVSREKKERFSLILESASTNQTSMYLCASTSGITGELFFGEGSRLTVL.

The chain uses TRBV15 and TRBJ2-2; D unclear. V was clipped by 0 bases and J by 4 bases, with 6 bases between them. Germline CDR1 and CDR2: LNHNV and YYDKDF (reference sequence). This CDR3 contains 14 residues. CDR3 sequence (DNA): TGTGCCACCAGCAGAGATTCGGCCACCGGGGAGCTGTTTTTT. Translating gives CATSRDSATGELFF.

The V call is TRBV5-1, the J call TRBJ2-2; 7 bases are a match to TRBD1. The CDR3 length is 15 residues. Losses at the gene ends were 6 bases for V and 6 bases for J; bases not matched to a gene: 11. Germline V gene lookup returns CDR1 SGHRS and CDR2 YFSETQ. The DNA of the CDR3 is TGCGCCAGCACCACACCTCGACAGGGCGCCGGGGAGCTGTTTTTT. Residues: CASTTPRQGAGELFF. Full variable domain (rest looked up from reference TRBV5-1 and TRBJ2-2): KAGVTQTPRYLIKTRGQQVTLSCSPISGHRSVSWYQQTPGQGLQFLFEYFSETQRNKGNFPGRFSGRQFSNSRSEMNVSTLELGDSALYLCASTTPRQGAGELFFGEGSRLTVL.

The sample holds a few counts of this clone. This chain links TRBV19 with TRBJ2-3; no reliable D call. CDR3 size: 12 residues. Germline assignment: CDR1 LNHDA and CDR2 SQIVND (reference sequence). With 6 bases removed from V and 1 base from J, the gap between germline ends came to 5 bases. The CDR3 reads CASRLGTDTQYF. Written as DNA, the CDR3 is TGTGCCAGTAGGTTGGGCACAGATACGCAGTATTTT.

This clone showed up many times. V and J are TRBV7-9 and TRBJ1-5; tentative D call: TRBD1 (6 bases). This CDR3 has 16 residues. V lost 1 base, J lost 9 bases, and 19 bases lay in between. Germline V CDR1 and CDR2: SEHNR, FQNEAQ (reference sequence). DNA of the CDR3: TGTGCCAGCAGCTTAGACTCAGGGGCCGAAGTTTGGCCCCAGCATTTT. This encodes CASSLDSGAEVWPQHF.

The V call is TRBV11-3, the J call TRBJ2-1; TRBD2 matches at 8 bases. J lost 7 bases, V lost 1 base, and 6 bases had no gene match. The germline V gene has CDR1 SGHNT and CDR2 YENEEA. The CDR3 consists of 15 residues. The CDR3 nucleotides are TGTGCCAGCAGCTTAGTTAGCGGGGAGACGAATGAGCAGTTCTTC. Amino acids: CASSLVSGETNEQFF. The full variable domain, rest sourced from reference TRBV11-3 and TRBJ2-1, is EAGVVQSPRYKIIEKKQPVAFWCNPISGHNTLYWYLQNLGQGPELLIRYENEEAVDDSQLPKDRFSAERLKGVDSTLKIQPAELGDSAVYLCASSLVSGETNEQFFGPGTRLTVL.

This clone turned up a few times. The V gene is TRBV7-2, the J gene TRBJ2-2; 12 bases align to TRBD2. Germline lookup yields CDR1 SGHTA and CDR2 FQGNSA. There are 16 residues in the CDR3. V trimming: 4 bases; J trimming: 4 bases; junction bases outside the gene matches: 4. DNA for the CDR3: TGTGCCAGCAGCTGGACTAGCGGGGAGCCCACCGGGGAGCTGTTTTTT. Translating it yields CASSWTSGEPTGELFF.

This clone showed up just a few times. The chain uses TRBV2 and TRBJ1-4, with a weak D call TRBD1 (6 bases). The CDR3 contains 16 residues. Germline-derived CDR1 and CDR2 are SNHLY and FYNNEI. The V end was cut by 5 bases, the J end by 0 bases, with 13 bases between. This chain's CDR3 is CASSPDRFATNEKLFF. The CDR3, as DNA: TGTGCCAGCAGTCCAGACAGGTTTGCAACTAATGAAAAACTGTTTTTT.

This clone was observed at least ten times. This chain uses TRBV4-3 with TRBJ1-4; tentatively, D is TRBD1 (5 bases). This CDR3 region has 15 residues. Per the germline V gene, CDR1 is LGHNA and CDR2 is YSLEER. Between the trimmed V and J ends, which lost 0 bases and 6 bases, there was a span of 11 bases. The CDR3 here is CASSQEGTLDEKLFF. The CDR3 region has the DNA TGCGCCAGCAGCCAAGAAGGGACCTTAGATGAAAAACTGTTTTTT.

This clone was detected many times. The rearrangement joins TRBV6-6 to TRBJ2-4; TRBD1 agrees at 7 bases. Germline trimming cut 8 bases from V and 0 bases from J; bases unmatched to any gene: 4. The length of the CDR3 is 14 residues. The germline V gene encodes CDR1 MNHNY and CDR2 SVGAGI (reference sequence). The CDR3 protein is CASGTDKAKNIQYF. The CDR3 nucleotides read TGTGCCAGCGGGACAGACAAAGCCAAAAACATTCAGTACTTC.